The 29 T cell receptor beta chains given below trace back to one sample, sequenced in a study of T-cell memory formation after mild COVID-19. TCRdb re-analysed the 5' RACE reads in MiXCR, keeping a single row per CDR3 protein. The sample shows about 440,000 distinct CDR3 sequences, roughly 20% of them seen only once. The sample consisted of PBMCs or a T cell subset sorted from them (not recorded which). These receptors were taken from an adult woman who had mild COVID-19 (a few samples of this study predate the infection). Cell type and time point are not known.

This clonotype was seen a few times. V is TRBV7-3 and J is TRBJ1-6, with D unresolved. CDR3 length: 13 amino acids. Germline CDR1 is SGHTA and CDR2 is FQGTGA. V was clipped by 3 bases and J by 8 bases, with 8 bases between them. The CDR3 here is CASSFNKDSPLHF. CDR3 bases: TGTGCCAGCAGCTTTAATAAGGATTCACCCCTCCACTTT.

The genes are TRBV7-9 and TRBJ2-2; 11 bases are shared with TRBD2. The germline CDR1 and CDR2 sequences are SEHNR and FQNEAQ (reference sequence). The CDR3 extends over 17 amino acids. Germline trimming cut 7 bases from V and 4 bases from J; bases unmatched to any gene: 11. In DNA, the CDR3 is TGTGCCAGCATGGGTCGGGGGACTAGCGGACTCACCGGGGAGCTGTTTTTT. It translates to CASMGRGTSGLTGELFF.

This clonotype occurred a few times. The gene calls are TRBV3-1 and TRBJ1-1; possible D gene TRBD1, 5 bases. CDR1 and CDR2 (germline): LGHDT, YNNKEL (reference sequence). This CDR3 is 14 amino acids long. The V end was cut by 3 bases, the J end by 11 bases, with 19 bases between. CDR3 in amino acids: CASSQGRGAGPAFF. Written as DNA, the CDR3 is TGTGCCAGCAGCCAGGGGAGAGGGGCAGGACCGGCTTTCTTT. The variable domain in full, with the rest retrieved from reference TRBV3-1 and TRBJ1-1, is DTAVSQTPKYLVTQMGNDKSIKCEQNLGHDTMYWYKQDSKKFLKIMFSYNNKELIINETVPNRFSPKSPDKAHLNLHINSLELGDSAVYFCASSQGRGAGPAFFGQGTRLTVV.

This clonotype was seen at least ten times. The genes are TRBV29-1 and TRBJ2-7; D is undetermined. The CDR3 contains 12 residues. Trimming removed 4 bases at V and 1 base at J, with 8 bases between. The V gene's germline CDR1 is SQVTM and CDR2 ANQGSEA. In DNA, the CDR3 is TGCAGCGTTGCTGACGGTTCCTACGAGCAGTACTTC. Protein product: CSVADGSYEQYF.

The genes are TRBV2 and TRBJ2-7; 8 bases agree with TRBD1. The CDR3 has 15 amino acids. The V gene's germline CDR1 is SNHLY and CDR2 FYNNEI. With V trimmed by 6 bases and J by 5 bases, 12 bases remained unmatched. CDR3 nucleotide sequence: TGTGCCAGCAGGTCACTGACAGGGGTAGGGAACGAGCAGTACTTC. This translates into CASRSLTGVGNEQYF. Based on the CDR3 plus reference TRBV2 and TRBJ2-7, the full variable domain is EPEVTQTPSHQVTQMGQEVILRCVPISNHLYFYWYRQILGQKVEFLVSFYNNEISEKSEIFDDQFSVERPDGSNFTLKIRSTKLEDSAMYFCASRSLTGVGNEQYFGPGTRLTVT.

V is TRBV20-1 and J is TRBJ2-3, with no clear D. In germline, CDR1 is DFQATT, CDR2 SNEGSKA (reference sequence). This CDR3 comprises 13 residues. The V and J ends lost 2 bases and 2 bases respectively, with 8 bases between them. The CDR3 nucleotides read TGCAGTGCTAGATATCGAGACACAGATACGCAGTATTTT. This translates into CSARYRDTDTQYF.

V gene TRBV7-9 combines with J gene TRBJ2-5; tentative D call: TRBD1 (6 bases). This CDR3 is built from 12 residues. Trimming stripped 5 bases from V and 5 bases from J, with 9 bases between. Germline values: CDR1 SEHNR, CDR2 FQNEAQ (reference sequence). CDR3 sequence: CASSQQGETQYF. The CDR3 DNA reads TGTGCCAGCAGCCAGCAGGGGGAGACCCAGTACTTC.

This clonotype has only a few counts. The chain has TRBV3-1 and TRBJ2-1; 7 bases map to TRBD1. This CDR3 region has 16 residues. The germline CDR1 and CDR2 sequences are LGHDT and YNNKEL (reference sequence). The V segment lost 2 bases and the J segment 8 bases; nucleotides outside the gene matches: 12. For the CDR3, the DNA is TGTGCCAGCAGCCAATCGGACAGGTTACTTAGGGATGAGCAGTTCTTC. Translated: CASSQSDRLLRDEQFF.

This clonotype was seen once. The chain employs TRBV7-8 and TRBJ1-1; the D gene is possibly TRBD1 (5 bases). V was clipped by 2 bases and J by 11 bases, with 12 bases between them. Germline values: CDR1 SGHVS, CDR2 FQNEAQ. The CDR3 loop spans 12 amino acids. The CDR3, as DNA: TGTGCCAGCAGCTTAAGAACGGGGGTGGCTTTCTTT. Its protein is CASSLRTGVAFF.

CDR3: CSVEWPSGGGSYNEQFF. The CDR3 coding sequence is TGCAGCGTTGAATGGCCTAGCGGGGGCGGGTCCTACAATGAGCAGTTCTTC. The V gene is TRBV29-1, the J gene TRBJ2-1; 10 nucleotides line up with TRBD2. The CDR3 contains 17 residues. The germline CDR1 and CDR2 sequences are SQVTM and ANQGSEA. V dropped 2 bases and J dropped 1; count of bases not matched to a gene: 8.

The chain joins TRBV6-2 or TRBV6-3 to TRBJ2-7, with D unclear. CDR3 length: 14 residues. Between the trimmed V and J ends, which lost 6 bases and 4 bases, there was a span of 16 bases. Germline V lookup: CDR1 MNHEY, CDR2 SVGEGT. The CDR3 loop reads CASRATGSLYEQYF. CDR3 in DNA: TGTGCCAGCAGGGCGACCGGCTCCCTTTACGAGCAGTACTTC.

The V call is TRBV2, the J call TRBJ2-7, with TRBD1 matching 7 bases. CDR1 is SNHLY, CDR2 FYNNEI, per germline. The V and J ends lost 5 bases and 1 base, in that order; junction bases with no gene match: 11. This CDR3 spans 16 amino acids. CDR3 sequence reads: CASSPGQTLLSYEQYF. Written as DNA, the CDR3 is TGTGCCAGCAGTCCGGGACAGACCTTACTTTCCTACGAGCAGTACTTC.

Many counts were recorded for this clonotype. The V gene is TRBV7-9, the J gene TRBJ2-5, with TRBD1 identical over 10 bases. The V and J ends lost 4 bases and 3 bases, in that order; junction bases with no gene match: 2. Germline loops: CDR1 SEHNR, CDR2 FQNEAQ (reference sequence). This CDR3 has 14 residues. CDR3 coding DNA: TGTGCCAGCAGCTGGGGGACAGGGGAAGAGACCCAGTACTTC. As protein: CASSWGTGEETQYF.

This chain joins TRBV14 and TRBJ1-3; D may be TRBD1 (6 bases). V was shortened by 0 bases and J by 6 bases, with 9 bases between the two germline ends. The CDR3 is 14 amino acids. Germline V lookup: CDR1 SGHDN, CDR2 FVKESK. The CDR3 region has the DNA TGTGCCAGCAGCCAAGATGTGGGGGCAAACACCATATATTTT. This gives the protein CASSQDVGANTIYF. The variable domain in full, completed from reference TRBV14 and TRBJ1-3, reads EAGVTQFPSHSVIEKGQTVTLRCDPISGHDNLYWYRRVMGKEIKFLLHFVKESKQDESGMPNNRFLAERTGGTYSTLKVQPAELEDSGVYFCASSQDVGANTIYFGEGSWLTVV.

This clonotype was seen a handful of times. DNA of the CDR3: TGTGCCAGCAGTTTAGCAGGGGATTTCACCGGGGAGCTGTTTTTT. Translation: CASSLAGDFTGELFF. The chain combines TRBV12-3 or TRBV12-4 with TRBJ2-2; a possible D gene is TRBD1 (5 bases). The CDR3 length is 15 residues. Trimming pared 0 bases from V and 4 bases from J, leaving 9 bases between.

This clonotype has only a few counts. This chain joins TRBV12-3 or TRBV12-4 and TRBJ1-1; tentative D call: TRBD1 (5 bases). V was cut by 5 bases and J by 5 bases, with 15 bases left in between. The CDR3 is made up of 14 amino acids. This CDR3 reads CASSISGTFTEAFF. In DNA, the CDR3 is TGTGCCAGCAGTATCTCGGGGACGTTTACTGAAGCTTTCTTT.

This clonotype was counted between two and nine times. This chain joins TRBV12-3 or TRBV12-4 and TRBJ2-5; D is unresolved. The V end was cut by 2 bases, the J end by 5 bases, with 9 bases between. This CDR3 spans 13 amino acids. The CDR3 is CASSLPGGETQYF. The CDR3 DNA sequence: TGTGCCAGCAGTTTACCCGGTGGGGAGACCCAGTACTTC.

This clonotype was seen a handful of times. V gene TRBV11-2 combines with J gene TRBJ2-7, with TRBD1 matching 9 bases. Losses at the gene ends were 5 bases for V and 1 base for J; bases not matched to a gene: 6. The CDR3 is 15 residues long. The germline V gene has CDR1 SGHAT and CDR2 FQNNGV. CDR3 nucleotides: TGTGCCAGCAGCGCACAGGGGGCGCTTTCCTACGAGCAGTACTTC. As protein: CASSAQGALSYEQYF.

At least ten counts were recorded for this clonotype. CDR3 sequence (DNA): TGTGCCACCAGCAGAGATAGTGGGGCACCCTCGCCCTACGAGCAGTACTTC. Translated: CATSRDSGAPSPYEQYF. This chain links TRBV15 with TRBJ2-7, with D perhaps TRBD1 (5 bases). The CDR3 is 17 residues long. Germline-derived CDR1 and CDR2 are LNHNV and YYDKDF (reference sequence). V gave up 0 bases and J gave up 2 bases, with 17 bases separating them.

This chain joins TRBV11-2 and TRBJ1-1; D is possibly TRBD1 (5 bases). The CDR3 covers 13 residues. Trimming stripped 8 bases from V and 0 bases from J, with 10 bases between. Germline V gene data show CDR1 as SGHAT and CDR2 as FQNNGV. Written as DNA, the CDR3 is TGTGCCAGCTGGGGACGGATGAACACTGAAGCTTTCTTT. Amino acids: CASWGRMNTEAFF.

There are a few counts of this clonotype. The chain is built from TRBV29-1 and TRBJ1-1, with 8 bases lining up with TRBD1. Trimming took 7 bases from V and 0 from J; bases not matched to a gene: 4. The CDR3 is made up of 13 amino acids. The V gene's germline CDR1 is SQVTM and CDR2 ANQGSEA. The CDR3 DNA follows: TGCAGCGCCCGGACAGGGTTGAACACTGAAGCTTTCTTT. Encoded protein: CSARTGLNTEAFF.

This rearrangement joins TRBV27 to TRBJ2-7; D tentatively reads TRBD1 or TRBD2 (5 bases each). The CDR3 totals 14 residues. V dropped 2 bases and J dropped 3 bases, with 11 bases sitting between them. The germline V gene has CDR1 MNHEY and CDR2 SMNVEV (reference sequence). Written as DNA, the CDR3 is TGTGCCAGCAGTTTACAGGGAGAAGACTACGAGCAGTACTTC. Protein: CASSLQGEDYEQYF.

This clonotype occurred many times. The genes are TRBV5-5 and TRBJ1-1, with D hard to call. The CDR3 consists of 14 residues. V lost 4 bases and J 11 bases, leaving 21 bases between the germline ends. CDR1 and CDR2 from the germline V gene are SGHKS and YYEKEE (reference sequence). CDR3 in DNA: TGTGCCAGCAGCCCAACGAGAGTCAGCGGGGAGGCTTTCTTT. Amino acid sequence: CASSPTRVSGEAFF.

This clonotype was found a few times. This chain links TRBV18 with TRBJ2-3; possible D gene TRBD1, 6 bases. The CDR3 is 13 amino acids. Germline-derived CDR1 and CDR2 are KGHSH and LQKENI. Trimming left V 4 bases short and J 6 bases short, with 11 bases between. The CDR3 bases are TGTGCCAGCTCACGAAGACAGGAGGATACGCAGTATTTT. This codes for CASSRRQEDTQYF.

V gene TRBV30 combines with J gene TRBJ1-2; D might be TRBD1 (6 bases). Trimming took off 2 bases at V and 5 bases at J, with 15 bases between the two ends. The CDR3 sequence is 14 residues long. Germline CDR1 and CDR2: GTSNPN and SVGIG (reference sequence). The CDR3 loop is CAWSSTGPIYGYTF. CDR3 sequence (DNA): TGTGCCTGGAGTTCAACAGGGCCTATTTATGGCTACACCTTC.

The V call is TRBV4-3, the J call TRBJ2-7, with a tentative D call TRBD2 (5 bases). The CDR3 runs to 13 residues. The ends were cut back, 4 bases at V and 1 base at J, with 8 bases in the middle. CDR1 is LGHNA and CDR2 is YSLEER in the germline V gene. CDR3 nucleotide sequence: TGCGCCAGCAGCCGAGGGATGTCCTACGAGCAGTACTTC. Protein sequence: CASSRGMSYEQYF.

The chain carries TRBV7-9 and TRBJ2-7; 7 positions agree with TRBD2. The CDR3 is made up of 15 amino acids. Germline loops: CDR1 SEHNR, CDR2 FQNEAQ (reference sequence). J was trimmed by 2 bases and V by 2 bases; bases with no gene match: 6. CDR3 loop: CASSLPGGPTYEQYF. DNA of the CDR3: TGTGCCAGCAGCTTACCGGGGGGACCTACCTACGAGCAGTACTTC.

A few counts support this clonotype. The rearrangement links TRBV20-1 to TRBJ1-1; possibly TRBD1 for D (5 bases). The V and J ends lost 3 bases and 10 bases respectively, with 21 bases between them. The germline V gene encodes CDR1 DFQATT and CDR2 SNEGSKA (reference sequence). CDR3 length equals 14 residues. The CDR3 here is CSARGPGVIGVAFF. CDR3 bases: TGCAGTGCTAGGGGGCCGGGGGTAATCGGCGTAGCTTTCTTT.

The chain uses TRBV10-3 and TRBJ1-5; tentative D call: TRBD1 (6 bases). The CDR3 has 18 amino acids. Germline values: CDR1 ENHRY, CDR2 SYGVKD. Trimming took 0 bases from V and 3 from J, leaving 18 bases between them. The CDR3 reads CAISESGGDSYFNQPQHF. In nucleotides, the CDR3 is TGTGCCATCAGTGAGTCAGGGGGGGATTCCTATTTCAATCAGCCCCAGCATTTT.